This T cell receptor beta chain was recorded in a study of OX40 agonist ivuxolimab in advanced cancers. Notes on the study in general: At 0.1-3.0 mg/kg, partial responders had clonal expansion among the lowest observed. There was clonal expansion of CD4+ and CD8+ blood T cells by week 6 at 0.1 to 3.0 mg/kg.

Concerning this clone: Its specificity is not known.

The protocol was immunoSEQ multiplex PCR, while the TCRdb copy is restricted to in-frame clones and leaves out a portion. The data contain about 82,000 clones, around 90% of them singletons. Patients had blood sampled at baseline and again on cycle 4 day 1 and cycle 7 day 1. This TCR came from an adult with an advanced solid tumor such as melanoma, head and neck, liver or kidney cancer. The starting material was CD4+ or CD8+ T cells sorted from blood, obtained in a trial of the OX40 agonist ivuxolimab.

As DNA, the CDR3 is TGTGCCTGGAGTGTAGAGTTAAAGACCGAAGCTTTCTTT. It is translated as CAWSVELKTEAFF. The rearrangement links TRBV30 to TRBJ1-1; D remains ambiguous. The V gene lost 0 bases and the J gene lost 8 bases, with 13 bases spanning the gap. Germline values: CDR1 GTSNPN, CDR2 SVGIG (reference sequence). The CDR3 contains 13 residues.